These 24 T cell receptor beta chains share one sample of origin, sequenced in a study of CD8 T cells in Susac syndrome. With random hexamers, roughly 0.45 to 1 ug RNA was reverse transcribed. TCRdb re-called the immunoSEQ multiplex PCR reads with MiXCR, one entry per CDR3 protein. The sample carries around 140,000 distinct CDR3 sequences, roughly 80% recorded once. Specimen: CD8+ T cells from PBMCs. The origin of the receptors is a human donor with multiple sclerosis.

V and J are TRBV19 and TRBJ1-1; D gene uncertain. In germline, CDR1 is LNHDA, CDR2 SQIVND (reference sequence). CDR3 length: 15 residues. Trimming removed 7 bases at V and 7 bases at J, with 22 bases between. The CDR3 spells CASKEATGMYGEAFF. The CDR3 bases are TGTGCCAGTAAGGAGGCCACGGGGATGTACGGTGAAGCTTTCTTT.

J is TRBJ2-2 and V is TRBV6-2 or TRBV6-3, with 7 bases that match TRBD1. Germline V gene lookup returns CDR1 MNHEY and CDR2 SVGEGT. V shed 5 bases, J shed 0 bases, and the junction held 6 bases outside the gene matches. The CDR3 covers 16 residues. The CDR3 protein is CASSIRDRPNTGELFF. The CDR3, as DNA: TGTGCCAGCAGTATCCGGGACAGACCGAACACCGGGGAGCTGTTTTTT.

The J gene is TRBJ1-1, the V gene TRBV4-2, with 8 bases matching TRBD1. This CDR3 region has 15 residues. From germline, CDR1 is LGHNA and CDR2 YNFKEQ. V gave up 4 bases and J gave up 4 bases; unmatched junction bases: 8. CDR3: CASSPPDRDGTEAFF. In nucleotides, the CDR3 is TGTGCCAGCAGCCCCCCGGACAGGGATGGCACTGAAGCTTTCTTT.

The J gene is TRBJ1-1, the V gene TRBV19; D is perhaps TRBD1 (6 bases). Per germline, CDR1 LNHDA and CDR2 SQIVND (reference sequence). V lost 5 bases, J lost 8 bases, and 12 bases lay in between. The CDR3 is 12 residues long. CDR3 sequence (DNA): TGTGCCAGTAGTCGGTGGGGGCCCGAAGCTTTCTTT. Its translation: CASSRWGPEAFF.

The chain combines TRBV5-8 with TRBJ2-1; either TRBD1 or TRBD2 may fit D (5 bases each). The V end lost 4 bases, the J end lost 6 bases, and 11 bases lay between the germline ends. The CDR3 is 13 amino acids. Germline V CDR1 and CDR2: SGHTS, YDEGEE. The DNA of the CDR3 is TGTGCCAGCAGCCAGGGAGCTTTCAATGAGCAGTTCTTC. Amino acids: CASSQGAFNEQFF.

Details on this clonotype: The junction does not match germline at one end; this may be a read error. The chain couples TRBV6-5 to TRBJ1-1; weak D call: TRBD1 (6 bases). This CDR3 spans 14 amino acids. Germline CDR1 is MNHEY and CDR2 is SVGAGI. CDR3 sequence (DNA): TGTGCCAGCAGTTCACAGGGTATCGCCACTGAAGTTTTCTTT. Translated: CASSSQGIATEVFF.

The CDR3 sequence is CASSQVVPVEAFF. CDR3 coding DNA: TGCGCCAGCAGCCAAGTGGTACCGGTTGAAGCTTTCTTT. The V call is TRBV4-1, the J call TRBJ1-1; no reliable D call. The germline V gene has CDR1 MGHRA and CDR2 YSYEKL. V lost 1 base and J 7 bases, leaving 10 bases between the germline ends. The CDR3 extends over 13 amino acids.

This rearrangement joins TRBV29-1 to TRBJ2-7; D could derive from TRBD1 or TRBD2 (6 bases each). The germline V and J ends were trimmed by 7 bases and 5 bases, with 18 bases remaining between them. In germline, CDR1 is SQVTM, CDR2 ANQGSEA. CDR3 length: 13 amino acids. CDR3 loop: CSGGGGGANEQYF. In nucleotides, the CDR3 is TGCAGCGGGGGAGGAGGGGGAGCCAACGAGCAGTACTTC.

Turning to this clonotype: One junction end disagrees with the germline gene, perhaps due to a read error. The genes are TRBV19 and TRBJ1-1, with a weak D call TRBD1 (6 bases). The CDR3 totals 11 residues. Germline V CDR1 and CDR2: LNHDA, SQIVND (reference sequence). CDR3 residues: CASSRGTEAFF. CDR3 in DNA: TGCGCCAGCAGCCGGGGGACAGAAGCTTTCTTT.

The chain uses TRBV20-1 and TRBJ2-7, with D possibly being TRBD2 (6 bases). The CDR3 runs to 17 residues. V gave up 6 bases and J gave up 5 bases, with 29 bases separating them. The germline CDR1 and CDR2 sequences are DFQATT and SNEGSKA (reference sequence). The DNA for the CDR3 is TGCAGTGCCTCCCCCCTAGCGCAAGTCCGCCCTCCCAACGAGCAGTACTTC. Residues: CSASPLAQVRPPNEQYF.

This chain uses TRBV29-1 with TRBJ2-2; no clear D. This CDR3 spans 13 amino acids. Germline V gives CDR1 SQVTM, CDR2 ANQGSEA. V was cut by 2 bases and J by 3 bases, with 7 bases left in between. The CDR3 loop is CSVEITDTGELFF. As DNA, the CDR3 is TGCAGCGTTGAAATAACTGACACCGGGGAGCTGTTTTTT.

This clonotype was found a few times. The J gene is TRBJ2-7, the V gene TRBV28; D is possibly TRBD2 (5 bases). CDR3 size: 14 residues. CDR1 is MDHEN, CDR2 SYDVKM, per germline. Trimming took off 3 bases at V and 0 bases at J, with 9 bases between the two ends. This CDR3 reads CASSFTGSSYEQYV. CDR3 coding DNA: TGTGCCAGCAGTTTTACGGGGAGCTCCTACGAGCAGTACGTC.

This chain links TRBV4-1 with TRBJ1-1, with no clear D. The ends were cut back, 0 bases at V and 2 bases at J, with 10 bases in the middle. Germline loops: CDR1 MGHRA, CDR2 YSYEKL. The CDR3 has 15 amino acids. As DNA, the CDR3 is TGCGCCAGCAGCCAAGATAAGGTATTTAACACTGAAGCTTTCTTT. Protein product: CASSQDKVFNTEAFF.

The V gene is TRBV5-5, the J gene TRBJ1-1; D possibly corresponds to TRBD1 (6 bases). The CDR3 runs 15 residues. The germline gives CDR1 SGHKS, CDR2 YYEKEE (reference sequence). V was cut by 0 bases and J by 6 bases, with 15 bases left in between. The CDR3 DNA reads as TGTGCCAGCAGCTTGGCCACAGGGAGAGACGCTGAAGCTTTCTTT. Its protein product is CASSLATGRDAEAFF.

The chain has TRBV6-5 and TRBJ2-1; a possible D gene is TRBD2 (6 bases). Germline CDR1 and CDR2: MNHEY and SVGAGI. Trimming took off 0 bases at V and 6 bases at J, with 12 bases between the two ends. This CDR3 comprises 15 residues. CDR3 bases: TGTGCCAGCAGTTACTCTAGGGGAGGTGTCAATGAGCAGTTCTTC. This sequence encodes CASSYSRGGVNEQFF.

The rearrangement joins TRBV6-6 to TRBJ1-1; 8 nucleotides align to TRBD1. Per the germline V gene, CDR1 is MNHNY and CDR2 is SVGAGI (reference sequence). The CDR3 runs to 14 residues. V lost 7 bases, J lost 1 base, and 5 bases stayed unmatched. DNA of the CDR3: TGTGCCAGCATTATGGACAGGGAGAACACTGAAGCTTTCTTT. As protein: CASIMDRENTEAFF.

This chain connects TRBV6-2 or TRBV6-3 to TRBJ2-7; no firm D call. Trimming removed 2 bases at V and 1 base at J, with 9 bases between. Germline values: CDR1 MNHEY, CDR2 SVGEGT. CDR3 length: 14 residues. CDR3 nucleotides: TGTGCCAGCAGTTACGTCGGAAAATCCTACGAGCAGTACGTC. It yields the protein CASSYVGKSYEQYV.

V gene TRBV19 combines with J gene TRBJ1-1; 8 positions agree with TRBD1. The germline CDR1 and CDR2 sequences are LNHDA and SQIVND (reference sequence). V trimming: 6 bases; J trimming: 1 base; junction bases outside the gene matches: 4. This CDR3 contains 14 residues. Here the CDR3 reads CASRWTGQNTEAFF. CDR3 nucleotide sequence: TGTGCCAGTAGGTGGACAGGGCAGAACACTGAAGCTTTCTTT.

This clonotype has only a few counts. This chain links TRBV6-1 with TRBJ1-2; D gene unclear. This CDR3 spans 13 amino acids. V was clipped by 10 bases and J by 6 bases, with 18 bases between them. Germline CDR1 reads MNHNS; CDR2 reads SASEGT. The CDR3 is CAMRDWSPNGYTF. CDR3 DNA: TGTGCCATGCGCGATTGGAGTCCCAATGGCTACACCTTC.

This rearrangement joins TRBV11-2 to TRBJ2-5; tentatively, D is TRBD2 (5 bases). Germline-derived CDR1 and CDR2 are SGHAT and FQNNGV. V lost 7 bases and J lost 3, with 15 bases in between. This CDR3 is built from 14 residues. The CDR3 region is CASNSGWAEETQYF. The CDR3 region has the DNA TGTGCCAGCAATTCGGGGTGGGCGGAAGAGACCCAGTACTTC. Filled out from reference TRBV11-2 and TRBJ2-5, the complete variable domain reads EAGVAQSPRYKIIEKRQSVAFWCNPISGHATLYWYQQILGQGPKLLIQFQNNGVVDDSQLPKDRFSAERLKGVDSTLKIQPAKLEDSAVYLCASNSGWAEETQYFGPGTRLLVL.

This chain uses TRBV30 with TRBJ1-5, with no clear D. The germline CDR1 and CDR2 sequences are GTSNPN and SVGIG (reference sequence). Trimming cost V 2 bases and J 2 bases, with 7 bases left between them. CDR3 length: 13 amino acids. The CDR3 sequence is CAWSPFGNQPQHF. CDR3 bases: TGTGCCTGGAGTCCTTTTGGCAATCAGCCCCAGCATTTT.

There are a few counts of this clonotype. The chain joins TRBV4-2 to TRBJ1-1, with 7 bases matching TRBD1. The CDR3 runs to 16 residues. J lost 6 bases, V lost 4 bases, and 14 bases had no gene match. Germline V lookup: CDR1 LGHNA, CDR2 YNFKEQ. Written as DNA, the CDR3 is TGTGCCAGCAGCCGGGACCCGGACAGGCCCCTTCCTGAAGCTTTCTTT. It yields the protein CASSRDPDRPLPEAFF.

The chain carries TRBV5-4 and TRBJ2-1; no definite D call. This CDR3 has 11 amino acids. The V gene's germline CDR1 is SGHNT and CDR2 YYREEE (reference sequence). The germline V and J ends were trimmed by 0 bases and 7 bases, with 2 bases remaining between them. CDR3 sequence reads: CASSLENEQFF. The CDR3, as DNA: TGTGCCAGCAGCTTGGAGAATGAGCAGTTCTTC.

The V gene is TRBV3-1, the J gene TRBJ1-1; 10 nucleotides align to TRBD1. V shed 5 bases, J shed 0 bases, and the junction held 6 bases outside the gene matches. Germline V gene lookup returns CDR1 LGHDT and CDR2 YNNKEL (reference sequence). There are 16 residues in the CDR3. This CDR3 is CASSSDGTGVNTEAFF. The DNA of the CDR3 is TGTGCCAGCAGCTCAGACGGGACAGGGGTGAACACTGAAGCTTTCTTT.